These 4 T cell receptor beta chains originate from one sample sequenced in a study of PD-1 blockade in mismatch repair-deficient tumors. Here immunoSEQ multiplex PCR was the method, and the copy in TCRdb shows in-frame clones only, minus some. Among some 97,000 clones listed, 82% were seen once. Material: peripheral blood, obtained approximately 35 weeks after starting pembrolizumab. The origin of the receptors is an adult with mismatch repair-deficient cancer.

The chain is built from TRBV5-5 and TRBJ2-1; 12 bases match TRBD2. V dropped 5 bases and J dropped 0; count of bases not matched to a gene: 6. CDR1 and CDR2 (germline): SGHKS, YYEKEE (reference sequence). The CDR3 extends over 17 amino acids. CDR3 sequence: CASSTGLAGSSYNEQFF. In DNA, the CDR3 is TGTGCCAGCAGTACAGGACTAGCGGGGAGCTCCTACAATGAGCAGTTCTTC.

The chain couples TRBV19 to TRBJ2-5; 11 bases are a match to TRBD2. CDR1 and CDR2 from the germline V gene are LNHDA and SQIVND (reference sequence). The trim removed 6 bases at V and 5 bases at J, leaving 2 bases unmatched. The CDR3 totals 13 residues. Written as DNA, the CDR3 is TGTGCCAGTAGGGGACTAGCGGAGGAGACCCAGTACTTC. Protein: CASRGLAEETQYF.

This clone was seen only once. The rearrangement links TRBV7-9 to TRBJ2-7, with a weak D call TRBD1 (5 bases). Trimming cost V 1 base and J 8 bases, with 30 bases left between them. Germline loops: CDR1 SEHNR, CDR2 FQNEAQ (reference sequence). The CDR3 covers 19 residues. The DNA for the CDR3 is TGTGCCAGCAGCTTAGGTCTCAGGGCCCCGGTCAAGGATCTTCTGAAGCAGTACTTC. It is translated as CASSLGLRAPVKDLLKQYF.

The V and J genes are TRBV4-1 and TRBJ2-1; D unclear. The V gene's germline CDR1 is MGHRA and CDR2 YSYEKL. This CDR3 comprises 15 residues. The V and J ends lost 2 bases and 9 bases respectively, with 17 bases between them. The CDR3 protein is CASSQPARSSGEQFF. The CDR3 DNA sequence: TGCGCCAGCAGCCAACCGGCCCGGTCTTCGGGTGAGCAGTTCTTC.